The T cell receptor beta chain under discussion was sequenced for a study of cytomegalovirus exposure and HLA in healthy donors. Whole-study context: A prior study identified 110 million or so unique TCR beta sequences from about 179 million T cells. Of several hundred genotyped donors, about 81% clustered with self-reported Caucasian donors.

Primers included in the PCR were 60 Vbeta and 13 Jbeta primers. Sequenced by immunoSEQ multiplex PCR; TCRdb stores in-frame clones only, minus some. The sample has some 140,000 clones, 65% to 80% seen once; the top ten hold 8.8%. This clone was seen at least ten times. No antigen is known for it. The junction departs from the called germline gene at one end, perhaps through a read error. Study-level points and caveats: It was shown in a later analysis that HLA-associated TCR beta chains were more clonally expanded than other, equally common chains. In terms of immune exposure information, only CMV serostatus was available.

This CDR3 contains 17 residues. CDR1 is SSHAT, CDR2 FNYEAQ, per germline (reference sequence). This clonotype originated in a woman in her 50s in good health and CMV-seropositive. V and J are TRBV7-7 and TRBJ2-7; the D gene is possibly TRBD2 (6 bases). The sequenced material came from PBMCs. CDR3: CASSFPSGSFQGYEQYF. The DNA for the CDR3 is TGTGCTAGCAGCTTCCCAAGCGGGTCTTTCCAAGGGTACGAGCAGTACTTC.